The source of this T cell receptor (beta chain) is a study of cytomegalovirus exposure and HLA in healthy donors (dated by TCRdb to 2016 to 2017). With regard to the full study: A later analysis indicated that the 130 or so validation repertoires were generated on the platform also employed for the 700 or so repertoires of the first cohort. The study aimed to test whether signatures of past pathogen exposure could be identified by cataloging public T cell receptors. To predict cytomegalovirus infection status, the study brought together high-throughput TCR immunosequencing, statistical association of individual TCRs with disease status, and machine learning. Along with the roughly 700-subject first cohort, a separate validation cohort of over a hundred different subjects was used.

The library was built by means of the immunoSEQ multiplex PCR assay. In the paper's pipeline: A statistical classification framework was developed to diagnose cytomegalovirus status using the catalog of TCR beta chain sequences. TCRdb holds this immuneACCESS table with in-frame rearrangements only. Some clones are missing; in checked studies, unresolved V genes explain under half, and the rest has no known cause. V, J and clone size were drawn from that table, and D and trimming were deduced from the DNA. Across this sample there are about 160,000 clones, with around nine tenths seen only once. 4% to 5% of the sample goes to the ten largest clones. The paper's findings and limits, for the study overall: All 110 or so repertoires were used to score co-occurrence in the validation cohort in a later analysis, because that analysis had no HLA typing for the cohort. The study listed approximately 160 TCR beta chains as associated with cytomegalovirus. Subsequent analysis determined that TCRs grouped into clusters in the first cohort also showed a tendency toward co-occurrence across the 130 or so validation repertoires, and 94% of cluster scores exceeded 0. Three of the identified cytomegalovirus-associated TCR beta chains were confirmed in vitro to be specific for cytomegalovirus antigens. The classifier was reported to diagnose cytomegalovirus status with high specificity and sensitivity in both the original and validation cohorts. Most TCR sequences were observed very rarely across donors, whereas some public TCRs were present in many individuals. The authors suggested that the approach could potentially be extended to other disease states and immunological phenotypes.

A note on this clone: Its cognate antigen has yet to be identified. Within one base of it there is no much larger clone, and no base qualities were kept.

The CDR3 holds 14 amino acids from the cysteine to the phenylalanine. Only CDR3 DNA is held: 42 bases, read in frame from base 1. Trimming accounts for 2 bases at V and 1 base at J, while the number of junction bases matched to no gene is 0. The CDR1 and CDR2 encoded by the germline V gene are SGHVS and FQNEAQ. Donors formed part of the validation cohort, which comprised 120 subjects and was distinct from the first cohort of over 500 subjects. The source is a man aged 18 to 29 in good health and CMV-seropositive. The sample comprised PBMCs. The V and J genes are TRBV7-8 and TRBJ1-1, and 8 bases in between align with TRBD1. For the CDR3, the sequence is CASSLQGANTEAFF. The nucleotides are TGTGCCAGCAGCTTACAGGGGGCGAACACTGAAGCTTTCTTT.